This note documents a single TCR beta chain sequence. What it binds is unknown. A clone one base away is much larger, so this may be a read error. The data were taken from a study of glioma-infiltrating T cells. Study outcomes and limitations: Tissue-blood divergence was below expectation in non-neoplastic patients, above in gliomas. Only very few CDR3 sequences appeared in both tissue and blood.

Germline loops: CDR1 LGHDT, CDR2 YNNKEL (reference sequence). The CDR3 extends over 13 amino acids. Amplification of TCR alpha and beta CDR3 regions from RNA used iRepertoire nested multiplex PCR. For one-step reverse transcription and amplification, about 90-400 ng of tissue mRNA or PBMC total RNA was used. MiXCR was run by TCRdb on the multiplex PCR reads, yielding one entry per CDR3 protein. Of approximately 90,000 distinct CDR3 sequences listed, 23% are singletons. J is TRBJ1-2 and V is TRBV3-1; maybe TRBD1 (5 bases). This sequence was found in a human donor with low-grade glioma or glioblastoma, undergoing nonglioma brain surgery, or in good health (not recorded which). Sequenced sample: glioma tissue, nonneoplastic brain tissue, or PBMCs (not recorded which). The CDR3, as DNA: TGTGCCAGCAGTCAGACAGTAGACTATGTCTACACCTTC. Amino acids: CASSQTVDYVYTF.